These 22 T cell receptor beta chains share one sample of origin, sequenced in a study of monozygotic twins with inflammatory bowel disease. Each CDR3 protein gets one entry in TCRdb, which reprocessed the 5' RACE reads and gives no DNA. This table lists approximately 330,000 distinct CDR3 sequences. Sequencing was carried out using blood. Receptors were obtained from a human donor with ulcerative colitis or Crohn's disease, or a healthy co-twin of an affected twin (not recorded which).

This CDR3 is CASSHGGPNEQFF. This chain links TRBV14 with TRBJ2-1; TCRdb returns TRBD2, unconfirmable since there is no DNA. Germline assignment: CDR1 SGHDN and CDR2 FVKESK. The CDR3 sequence is 13 residues long.

The CDR3 loop reads CSARRTGARDEQFF. The chain has TRBV20-1 and TRBJ2-1; TCRdb designates TRBD1, a call that cannot be tested without DNA. CDR3 length: 14 amino acids. The V gene's germline CDR1 is DFQATT and CDR2 SNEGSKA (reference sequence).

CDR3 sequence: CASSVETGGLFNEQFF. The V and J genes are TRBV9 and TRBJ2-1; the D call of TRBD2 rests on TCRdb alone, since no DNA is present to check it. From germline, CDR1 is SGDLS and CDR2 YYNGEE. The CDR3 length is 16 residues.

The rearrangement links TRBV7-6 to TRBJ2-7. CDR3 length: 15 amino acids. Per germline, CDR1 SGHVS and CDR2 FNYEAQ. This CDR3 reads CASSLERGRAYEQYF.

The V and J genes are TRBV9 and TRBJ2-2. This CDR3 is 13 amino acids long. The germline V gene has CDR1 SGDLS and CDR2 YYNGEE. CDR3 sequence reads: CASRQEHTGELFF.

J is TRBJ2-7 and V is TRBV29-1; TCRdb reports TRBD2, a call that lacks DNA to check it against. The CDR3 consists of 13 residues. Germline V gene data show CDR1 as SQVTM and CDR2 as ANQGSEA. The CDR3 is CSVETSRSYEQYF.

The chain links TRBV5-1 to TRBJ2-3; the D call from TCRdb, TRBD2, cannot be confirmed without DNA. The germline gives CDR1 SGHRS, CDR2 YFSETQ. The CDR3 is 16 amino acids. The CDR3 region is CASSSGVAGSTDTQYF. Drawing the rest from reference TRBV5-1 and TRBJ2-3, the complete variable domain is KAGVTQTPRYLIKTRGQQVTLSCSPISGHRSVSWYQQTPGQGLQFLFEYFSETQRNKGNFPGRFSGRQFSNSRSEMNVSTLELGDSALYLCASSSGVAGSTDTQYFGPGTRLTVL.

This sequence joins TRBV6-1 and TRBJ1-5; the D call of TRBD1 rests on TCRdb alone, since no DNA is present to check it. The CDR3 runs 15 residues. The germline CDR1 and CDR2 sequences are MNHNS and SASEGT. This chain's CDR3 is CASAPGAGSNQPQHF.

The CDR3 sequence is CASSLGRRDDEQYF. The V gene is TRBV5-6, the J gene TRBJ2-7; TCRdb lists TRBD2, though no DNA is available to test this call. The germline CDR1 and CDR2 sequences are SGHDT and YYEEEE. CDR3 length: 14 residues.

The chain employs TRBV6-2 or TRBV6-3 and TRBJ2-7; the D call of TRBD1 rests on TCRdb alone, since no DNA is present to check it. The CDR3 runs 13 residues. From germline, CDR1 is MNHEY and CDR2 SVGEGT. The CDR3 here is CASSYNTGSEQYF.

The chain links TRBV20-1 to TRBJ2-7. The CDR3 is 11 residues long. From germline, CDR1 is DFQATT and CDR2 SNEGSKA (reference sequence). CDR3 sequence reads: CSARPTEEQYF.

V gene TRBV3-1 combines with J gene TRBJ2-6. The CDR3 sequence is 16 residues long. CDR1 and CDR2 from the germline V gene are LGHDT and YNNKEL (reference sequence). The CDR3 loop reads CASSQEVGSGANVLTF.

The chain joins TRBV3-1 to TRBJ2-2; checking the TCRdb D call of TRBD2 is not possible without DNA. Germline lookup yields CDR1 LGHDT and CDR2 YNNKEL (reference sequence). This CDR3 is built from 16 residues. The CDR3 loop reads CASSQLSGRSAGELFF.

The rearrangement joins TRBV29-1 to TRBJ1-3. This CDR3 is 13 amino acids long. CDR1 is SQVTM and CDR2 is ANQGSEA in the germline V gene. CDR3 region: CSVGRENGNTIYF.

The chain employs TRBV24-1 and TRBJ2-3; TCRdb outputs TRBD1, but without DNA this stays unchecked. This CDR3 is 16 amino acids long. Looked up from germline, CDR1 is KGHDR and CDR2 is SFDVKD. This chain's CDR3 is CATSDFGTLGADTQYF.

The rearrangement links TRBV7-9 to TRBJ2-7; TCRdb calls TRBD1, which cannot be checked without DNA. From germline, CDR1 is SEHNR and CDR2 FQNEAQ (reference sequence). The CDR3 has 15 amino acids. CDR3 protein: CASSADRGRTLGQYF.

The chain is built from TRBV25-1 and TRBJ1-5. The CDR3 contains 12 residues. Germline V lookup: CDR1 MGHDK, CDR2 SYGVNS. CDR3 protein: CASSEPNQPQHF.

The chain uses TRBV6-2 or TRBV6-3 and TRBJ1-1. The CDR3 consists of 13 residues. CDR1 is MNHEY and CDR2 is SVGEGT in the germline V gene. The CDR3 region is CASSHWKNTEAFF.

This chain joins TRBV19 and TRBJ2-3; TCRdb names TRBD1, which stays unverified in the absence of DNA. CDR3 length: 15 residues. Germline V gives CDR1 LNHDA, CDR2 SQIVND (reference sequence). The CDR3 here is CASSGGQGHTDTQYF.

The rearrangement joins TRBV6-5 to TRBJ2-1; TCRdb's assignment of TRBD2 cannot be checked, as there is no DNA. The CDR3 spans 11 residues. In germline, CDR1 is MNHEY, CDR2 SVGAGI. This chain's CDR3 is CASSSGLSKFF.

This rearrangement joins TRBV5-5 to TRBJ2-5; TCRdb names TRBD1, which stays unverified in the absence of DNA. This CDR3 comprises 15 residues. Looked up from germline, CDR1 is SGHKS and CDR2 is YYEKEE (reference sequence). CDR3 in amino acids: CASSLAWTAKETQYF.

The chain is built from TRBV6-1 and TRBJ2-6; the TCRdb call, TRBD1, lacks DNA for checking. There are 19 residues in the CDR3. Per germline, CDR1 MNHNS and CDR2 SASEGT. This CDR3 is CASTVIWTGKSTGANVLTF.